This entry lists 2 T cell receptor beta chains sequenced from one sample in a study of T-cell memory formation after mild COVID-19. Using its own MiXCR run on the 5' RACE reads, TCRdb lists one record per CDR3 protein. The data show around 300,000 distinct CDR3 sequences, roughly a fifth seen once. Material for sequencing was PBMCs or a T cell subset sorted from them (not recorded which). These receptors came from a man between 18 and 29 years old who had mild COVID-19 (a few samples of this study predate the infection). Cell type and time point are not known.

This clonotype has only a few counts. The gene calls are TRBV28 and TRBJ1-5; no clear D gene. Germline V lookup: CDR1 MDHEN, CDR2 SYDVKM. V was shortened by 7 bases and J by 1 base, with 5 bases between the two germline ends. CDR3 length equals 12 residues. The CDR3: CASTESNQPQHF. The CDR3 region has the DNA TGTGCCAGCACCGAAAGCAATCAGCCCCAGCATTTT.

There are a few counts of this clonotype. V gene TRBV7-6 combines with J gene TRBJ2-5; D might be TRBD2 (6 bases). The CDR3 sequence is 14 residues long. Per germline, CDR1 SGHVS and CDR2 FNYEAQ. V lost 5 bases and J lost 1, with 11 bases in between. The CDR3 coding sequence is TGTGCCAGCAGCGCAAGGGGACTCCAAGAGACCCAGTACTTC. It yields the protein CASSARGLQETQYF. Combining the CDR3 with reference TRBV7-6 and TRBJ2-5 gives the whole variable domain GAGVSQSPRYKVTKRGQDVALRCDPISGHVSLYWYRQALGQGPEFLTYFNYEAQQDKSGLPNDRFSAERPEGSISTLTIQRTEQRDSAMYRCASSARGLQETQYFGPGTRLLVL.